Presented here are 17 T cell receptor beta chains from one specimen sequenced in a study of cytomegalovirus exposure and HLA in healthy donors. This PCR relied on a set of 60 Vbeta primers and 13 Jbeta primers. The assay was immunoSEQ multiplex PCR, and TCRdb's table has in-frame clones only and misses some. The sample holds 250,000 to 350,000 clones, roughly 85% seen once. Sequencing was performed on PBMCs. All receptors come from a man aged 35 to 55 in good health and CMV-seropositive.

This clone was counted a few times. The chain recombines TRBV5-1 with TRBJ1-4; D may be TRBD1 (5 bases). The CDR3 has 14 amino acids. The germline V gene encodes CDR1 SGHRS and CDR2 YFSETQ. Trimming took off 0 bases at V and 7 bases at J, with 10 bases between the two ends. CDR3 sequence reads: CASSLVGEGEKLFF. The CDR3 DNA reads TGCGCCAGCAGCTTGGTAGGGGAGGGTGAAAAACTGTTTTTT. The full variable domain, completed using reference TRBV5-1 and TRBJ1-4, is KAGVTQTPRYLIKTRGQQVTLSCSPISGHRSVSWYQQTPGQGLQFLFEYFSETQRNKGNFPGRFSGRQFSNSRSEMNVSTLELGDSALYLCASSLVGEGEKLFFGSGTQLSVL.

This chain connects TRBV4-3 to TRBJ1-2, with 8 bases that match TRBD1. The V segment lost 0 bases and the J segment 11 bases; nucleotides outside the gene matches: 11. CDR1 is LGHNA and CDR2 is YSLEER in the germline V gene. The CDR3 contains 15 residues. CDR3 loop: CASSQDLTGAAVYTF. The CDR3 DNA sequence: TGCGCCAGCAGCCAAGATCTGACAGGGGCCGCCGTGTACACCTTC.

This chain links TRBV6-4 with TRBJ2-1; 9 bases line up with TRBD2. The trim removed 5 bases at V and 6 bases at J, leaving 5 bases unmatched. Germline V gene data show CDR1 as MRHNA and CDR2 as SNTAGT. CDR3 size: 14 residues. The CDR3 sequence: CASSRTSEANEQFF. DNA for the CDR3: TGTGCCAGCAGTCGGACTAGCGAGGCCAATGAGCAGTTCTTC.

The CDR3 loop reads CASSSNRENTEAFF. For the CDR3, the DNA is TGTGCCAGCAGTTCCAACAGGGAGAACACTGAAGCTTTCTTT. The chain uses TRBV28 and TRBJ1-1; perhaps TRBD1 as D (6 bases). This CDR3 is 14 amino acids long. From germline, CDR1 is MDHEN and CDR2 SYDVKM. The V end was cut by 4 bases, the J end by 1 base, with 10 bases between.

The rearrangement joins TRBV19 to TRBJ2-7; D is undetermined. V lost 1 base and J 0 bases, leaving 7 bases between the germline ends. Germline-derived CDR1 and CDR2 are LNHDA and SQIVND (reference sequence). The CDR3 covers 14 residues. The chain's CDR3 is CASSIAGFSYEQYF. The CDR3 DNA is TGTGCCAGTAGTATAGCGGGTTTCTCCTACGAGCAGTACTTC.

The genes are TRBV10-2 and TRBJ1-1; tentatively, D is TRBD1 (5 bases). Per the germline V gene, CDR1 is WSHSY and CDR2 is SAAADI. The CDR3 extends over 14 amino acids. Between the trimmed V and J ends, which lost 7 bases and 3 bases, there was a span of 15 bases. The CDR3 here is CASIPSEGDTEAFF. The DNA for the CDR3 is TGCGCCAGCATCCCCAGTGAAGGGGACACTGAAGCTTTCTTT.

The chain recombines TRBV2 with TRBJ2-2, with 7 bases identical to TRBD2. The CDR3 spans 13 residues. Per germline, CDR1 SNHLY and CDR2 FYNNEI. The V and J ends lost 7 bases and 7 bases, in that order; junction bases with no gene match: 6. The CDR3 here is CASNPRELGELFF. The CDR3 coding sequence is TGTGCCAGCAATCCGCGGGAGCTCGGGGAGCTGTTTTTT.

On this clone: Other DNA sequences within the sample encode an identical CDR3. The chain links TRBV9 to TRBJ2-1, with 8 nucleotides matching TRBD2. Germline CDR1 is SGDLS and CDR2 is YYNGEE. The CDR3 loop spans 15 amino acids. V shed 3 bases, J shed 0 bases, and the junction held 2 bases outside the gene matches. Here the CDR3 DNA reads TGTGCCAGCAGCGCAACTAGCGGCTCCTACAATGAGCAGTTCTTC. Its translation: CASSATSGSYNEQFF. The variable domain in full, with the rest retrieved from reference TRBV9 and TRBJ2-1, is DSGVTQTPKHLITATGQRVTLRCSPRSGDLSVYWYQQSLDQGLQFLIQYYNGEERAKGNILERFSAQQFPDLHSELNLSSLELGDSALYFCASSATSGSYNEQFFGPGTRLTVL.

V and J are TRBV9 and TRBJ2-3; possibly TRBD2 for D (6 bases). Germline V gene data show CDR1 as SGDLS and CDR2 as YYNGEE. Deletions cut 1 base from V and 4 bases from J, with 10 bases between. This CDR3 has 14 amino acids. CDR3 residues: CASSVTGEADTQYF. In DNA form, the CDR3 reads TGTGCCAGCAGCGTAACGGGAGAGGCAGATACGCAGTATTTT.

V is TRBV5-4 and J is TRBJ2-1; 7 bases are shared with TRBD2. J gave up 2 bases and V 0 bases, and 2 bases lay outside the gene matches. Germline V gene sequence: CDR1 SGHNT, CDR2 YYREEE (reference sequence). The CDR3 is 15 amino acids. For the CDR3, the DNA is TGTGCCAGCAGCTTGGAGACTAGCACCTACAATGAGCAGTTCTTC. It encodes CASSLETSTYNEQFF.

V usage is TRBV2 and J usage is TRBJ2-4; TRBD1 agrees at 8 bases. The CDR3 totals 13 residues. With 7 bases clipped from V and 6 bases from J, the junction kept 5 bases outside the gene matches. The germline V gene encodes CDR1 SNHLY and CDR2 FYNNEI. The CDR3 loop is CASKKGQGNIQYF. The CDR3, as DNA: TGTGCCAGCAAAAAAGGACAGGGAAACATTCAGTACTTC.

The V gene is TRBV7-9, the J gene TRBJ2-3; 8 bases match TRBD2. J gave up 8 bases and V 5 bases, and 9 bases lay outside the gene matches. This CDR3 has 14 residues. Germline CDR1 is SEHNR and CDR2 is FQNEAQ (reference sequence). Here the CDR3 reads CASSPPAGGGTQYF. The CDR3 DNA is TGTGCCAGCAGCCCTCCCGCGGGGGGCGGTACGCAGTATTTT.

CDR3 in DNA: TGTGCCAGCAGCTTGGCGGTAGGACTAGCGGGAGCATGGGAGACCCAGTACTTC. Protein: CASSLAVGLAGAWETQYF. V usage is TRBV5-6 and J usage is TRBJ2-5, with 13 positions matching TRBD2. The CDR3 totals 18 residues. V shed 0 bases and J 5 bases; nucleotides not matched to a gene: 10. Germline CDR1 and CDR2: SGHDT and YYEEEE.

The V gene is TRBV19, the J gene TRBJ1-4; 7 nucleotides align to TRBD1. There are 15 residues in the CDR3. The germline CDR1 and CDR2 sequences are LNHDA and SQIVND (reference sequence). J lost 3 bases, V lost 5 bases, and 6 bases had no gene match. The CDR3 DNA sequence: TGTGCCAGTAGTGAATTGGGACAGTCTAATGAAAAACTGTTTTTT. Translated, it gives CASSELGQSNEKLFF.

V gene TRBV5-4 combines with J gene TRBJ1-2, with D unresolved. This CDR3 comprises 13 residues. V lost 7 bases and J lost 0, with 10 bases in between. In germline, CDR1 is SGHNT, CDR2 YYREEE (reference sequence). CDR3 residues: CASGKGANYGYTF. The CDR3 DNA reads as TGTGCCAGCGGCAAGGGAGCTAACTATGGCTACACCTTC.

This chain uses TRBV5-1 with TRBJ1-1, with unresolved D. This CDR3 comprises 14 residues. V shed 3 bases and J shed 5 bases, with 14 bases lying between them. The germline V gene has CDR1 SGHRS and CDR2 YFSETQ. The CDR3 bases are TGCGCCAGCAGCTCCCCCGGGGTTCGGACTGAAGCTTTCTTT. Translated, it gives CASSSPGVRTEAFF.

This clone was recorded a few times. The rearrangement uses TRBV6-1 and TRBJ1-4; TRBD1 is a possible D gene (6 bases). The CDR3 spans 13 residues. Germline CDR1 MNHNS, CDR2 SASEGT. The ends were cut back, 10 bases at V and 4 bases at J, with 13 bases in the middle. CDR3 nucleotides: TGTGCCATCTTAGGACAGCTTAATGAAAAACTGTTTTTT. This codes for CAILGQLNEKLFF.